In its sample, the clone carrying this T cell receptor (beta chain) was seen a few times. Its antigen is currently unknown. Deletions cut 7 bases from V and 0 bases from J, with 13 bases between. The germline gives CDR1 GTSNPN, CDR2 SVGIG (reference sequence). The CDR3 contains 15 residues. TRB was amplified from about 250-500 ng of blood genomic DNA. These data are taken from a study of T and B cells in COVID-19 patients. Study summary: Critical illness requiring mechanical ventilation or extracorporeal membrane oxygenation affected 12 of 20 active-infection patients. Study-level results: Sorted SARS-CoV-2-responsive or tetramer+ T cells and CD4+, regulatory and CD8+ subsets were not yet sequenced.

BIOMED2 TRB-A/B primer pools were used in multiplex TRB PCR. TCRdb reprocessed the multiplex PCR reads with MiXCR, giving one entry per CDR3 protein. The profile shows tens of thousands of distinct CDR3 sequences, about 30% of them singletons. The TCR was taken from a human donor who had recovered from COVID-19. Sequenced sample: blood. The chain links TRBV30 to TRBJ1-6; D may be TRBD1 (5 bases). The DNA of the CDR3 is TGTGCCTTGGACGGGGGAAGCTCCTATAATTCACCCCTCCACTTT. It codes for CALDGGSSYNSPLHF.